The 9 T cell receptor beta chains presented below share a single source sample, sequenced in a study of regulatory T cells in long-lasting Graves disease. This sample's time point: newly diagnosed GD, antithyroid drugs for less than 3 months. Extracted PBMC RNA gave rise to the TCR library. CDR3-region Arm-PCR and iRepertoire HTBI primers produced the TCR beta libraries. TCRdb re-called the multiplex PCR reads through MiXCR, storing one row per CDR3 protein. There are around 420,000 distinct CDR3 sequences in the sample; roughly 15% occur only once, and about 20% lies in the top ten. The sample was peripheral blood mononuclear cells (PBMCs), taken at new diagnosis, from a patient treated with antithyroid drugs. Source of these receptors: a female donor with Graves disease.

This clonotype was counted many times. The DNA for the CDR3 is TGTGCCAGCAGGGGGGACAGGGGGCTGAGAAATGAGCAGTTCTTC. Translating it yields CASRGDRGLRNEQFF. The rearrangement joins TRBV2 to TRBJ2-1; TRBD1 matches at 12 bases. The germline CDR1 and CDR2 sequences are SNHLY and FYNNEI. V trimming: 6 bases; J trimming: 7 bases; junction bases outside the gene matches: 7. This CDR3 is built from 15 residues. The entire variable domain, with the rest obtained from reference TRBV2 and TRBJ2-1, is as follows: EPEVTQTPSHQVTQMGQEVILRCVPISNHLYFYWYRQILGQKVEFLVSFYNNEISEKSEIFDDQFSVERPDGSNFTLKIRSTKLEDSAMYFCASRGDRGLRNEQFFGPGTRLTVL.

V usage is TRBV7-2 and J usage is TRBJ1-3; no definite D call. The germline gives CDR1 SGHTA, CDR2 FQGNSA. Trimming left V 5 bases short and J 1 base short, with 9 bases between. CDR3 length: 14 residues. The CDR3 coding sequence is TGTGCCAGCAGCCGTAGCAGTTCTGGAAACACCATATATTTT. It translates to CASSRSSSGNTIYF. Filled out from reference TRBV7-2 and TRBJ1-3, the complete variable domain reads GAGVSQSPSNKVTEKGKDVELRCDPISGHTALYWYRQSLGQGLEFLIYFQGNSAPDKSGLPSDRFSAERTGGSVSTLTIQRTQQEDSAVYLCASSRSSSGNTIYFGEGSWLTVV.

The chain uses TRBV4-1 and TRBJ2-5; D ambiguous. V lost 0 bases to trimming and J lost 6 bases, with 5 bases between them. There are 12 residues in the CDR3. Per the germline V gene, CDR1 is MGHRA and CDR2 is YSYEKL. The CDR3 sequence is CASSQERKTQYF. The CDR3 DNA follows: TGCGCCAGCAGCCAAGAAAGGAAGACCCAGTACTTC.

This clonotype came up many times. V is TRBV20-1 and J is TRBJ1-1; 7 bases line up with TRBD1. The V segment lost 6 bases and the J segment 5 bases; nucleotides outside the gene matches: 6. Germline V gene data show CDR1 as DFQATT and CDR2 as SNEGSKA (reference sequence). The CDR3 consists of 12 residues. CDR3 sequence reads: CSAPDRVTEAFF. The CDR3 DNA sequence: TGCAGTGCCCCTGACAGGGTAACTGAAGCTTTCTTT.

This clonotype occurred a few times. The chain couples TRBV19 to TRBJ2-3, with D perhaps TRBD2 (5 bases). Germline CDR1 and CDR2: LNHDA and SQIVND (reference sequence). This CDR3 has 15 amino acids. V dropped 5 bases and J dropped 0 bases, with 12 bases sitting between them. CDR3 region: CASSQEAVSTDTQYF. CDR3 bases: TGTGCCAGTAGTCAGGAAGCGGTCAGCACAGATACGCAGTATTTT.

Ten or more counts support this clonotype. The J gene is TRBJ1-2, the V gene TRBV27; D call uncertain. The germline gives CDR1 MNHEY, CDR2 SMNVEV (reference sequence). The CDR3 length is 13 residues. Trimming took off 3 bases at V and 1 base at J, with 6 bases between the two ends. CDR3: CASSLQVNYGYTF. The CDR3 nucleotides are TGTGCCAGCAGTTTGCAGGTTAACTATGGCTACACCTTC.

The chain carries TRBV7-2 and TRBJ2-7; 14 bases are shared with TRBD2. Germline CDR1 and CDR2: SGHTA and FQGNSA. The V segment lost 0 bases and the J segment 5 bases; nucleotides outside the gene matches: 9. This CDR3 is built from 18 residues. The CDR3 region is CASSLALRLAGGPHEQYF. Written as DNA, the CDR3 is TGTGCCAGCAGCTTAGCGCTCAGACTAGCGGGAGGGCCCCACGAGCAGTACTTC.

At least ten counts were recorded for this clonotype. The V and J genes are TRBV20-1 and TRBJ2-7; D not certain. Germline loops: CDR1 DFQATT, CDR2 SNEGSKA (reference sequence). CDR3 length equals 12 residues. Trimming removed 6 bases from V and 1 base from J, with 10 bases in between. The CDR3 loop is CSARTRSYEQYF. Written as DNA, the CDR3 is TGCAGTGCCCGGACGCGTTCCTACGAGCAGTACTTC.

This clonotype has just a few counts. No conserved phenylalanine or tryptophan ends this CDR3, so it is likely a read error. The chain carries TRBV19 and TRBJ1-5, with unresolved D. There are 16 residues in the CDR3. The germline V and J ends were trimmed by 9 bases and 0 bases, with 18 bases remaining between them. CDR1 and CDR2 (germline): LNHDA, SQIVND (reference sequence). CDR3 DNA: TGTGCCAGAGAGGACCAAGAGGCGTATAGCAATCAGCCCCAGCATTCT. This encodes CAREDQEAYSNQPQHS.